The present T cell receptor beta chain was sequenced within a study of T-cell reconstitution after alpha-beta-depleted transplantation in children. Preparing the TCRbeta library involved the use of unique molecular identifiers. From the PCR reads, TCRdb called clonotypes with MiXCR, one entry per CDR3 protein. The table records about 980,000 distinct CDR3 sequences, around 30% of them present only once. Findings and limits, study-wide: Reportedly, only several hundred clones from non-depleted graft cells drove alpha-beta T-cell counts at about two months. Newly produced T cells mostly provided counts and TCRbeta diversity after one year, as hyperexpanded clones declined.

Germline CDR1 DFQATT, CDR2 SNEGSKA (reference sequence). The CDR3 spans 17 residues. V shed 5 bases and J 0 bases; nucleotides not matched to a gene: 11. This clonotype has a handful of counts. Its antigen is as yet unknown. Source: PBMCs, mostly from graft donor cells, taken 360 days after TCRalphabeta/CD19-depleted stem cell transplant. The sequence came from a boy younger than two who had a stem cell transplant for SCID, so the T cells may come from the graft donor. V usage is TRBV20-1 and J usage is TRBJ2-4; 9 nucleotides align to TRBD2. The CDR3 here is CSAPRVAGALAKNIQYF. The CDR3 nucleotides read TGCAGTGCTCCCCGGGTAGCGGGGGCGTTAGCCAAAAACATTCAGTACTTC.